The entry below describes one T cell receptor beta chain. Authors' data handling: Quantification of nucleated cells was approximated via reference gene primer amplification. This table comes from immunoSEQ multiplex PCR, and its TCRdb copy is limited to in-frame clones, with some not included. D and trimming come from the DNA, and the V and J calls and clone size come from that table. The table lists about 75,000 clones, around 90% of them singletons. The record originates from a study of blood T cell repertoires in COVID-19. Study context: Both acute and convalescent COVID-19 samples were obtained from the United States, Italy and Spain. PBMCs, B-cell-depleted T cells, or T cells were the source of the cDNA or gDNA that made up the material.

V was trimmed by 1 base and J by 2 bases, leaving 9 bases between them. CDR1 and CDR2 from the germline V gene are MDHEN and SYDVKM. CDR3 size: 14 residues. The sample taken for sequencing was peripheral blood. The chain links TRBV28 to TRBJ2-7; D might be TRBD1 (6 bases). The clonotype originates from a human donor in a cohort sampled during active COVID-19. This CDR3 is CASSLFRGTYEQYF. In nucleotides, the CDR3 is TGTGCCAGCAGTTTATTTAGGGGGACCTACGAGCAGTACTTC.